This TCR beta chain appears in the sequencing data of a study of blood T cell repertoires in COVID-19. Study context: Nucleic acid was either cDNA or gDNA, and it came from T cells, B-cell-depleted T cells, or PBMCs.

Per the authors' pipeline: Scientists estimated how many nucleated cells there were by amplifying reference gene primers. Assay: immunoSEQ multiplex PCR; the TCRdb copy retains only in-frame clones and omits some. D and trimming were read from the DNA, whereas the V and J calls and clone size are those reported in that table. The sample lists over 250,000 clones, 80% to 95% seen once, with approximately 2.5% in the top ten. The CDR3 consists of 15 residues. Germline V gene sequence: CDR1 SGDLS, CDR2 YYNGEE. Trimming left V 3 bases short and J 2 bases short, with 14 bases between. Source material: peripheral blood. The chain combines TRBV9 with TRBJ1-1; no firm D call. This clonotype was sampled from a young adult with COVID-19, enrolled during active disease. CDR3 sequence reads: CASSESPGGNTEAFF. CDR3 bases: TGTGCCAGCAGCGAGAGTCCGGGAGGAAACACTGAAGCTTTCTTT.